These 18 T cell receptor beta chains originate from one sample sequenced in a study of blood T cell repertoires in COVID-19. The protocol was immunoSEQ multiplex PCR, while the TCRdb copy is restricted to in-frame clones and leaves out a portion. The data contain around 55,000 clones, about 88% of them seen just once; the ten biggest clones take up about 9.3%. Source material: peripheral blood. The source is a man aged 60 to 75 with active COVID-19.

This clone was seen only a few times. This chain connects TRBV7-8 to TRBJ1-4; D might be TRBD1 (6 bases). There are 16 residues in the CDR3. CDR1 is SGHVS, CDR2 FQNEAQ, per germline. V was trimmed by 2 bases and J by 8 bases, leaving 18 bases between them. The CDR3 spells CASSLTLGGRGEKLFF. For the CDR3, the DNA is TGTGCCAGCAGCTTAACCTTGGGGGGGCGCGGGGAAAAACTGTTTTTT.

By frequency in the sample, this clone is medium-sized. Other nucleotide sequences in the sample specify the same CDR3. V is TRBV5-1 and J is TRBJ2-7, with D perhaps matching TRBD1 (6 bases). Per germline, CDR1 SGHRS and CDR2 YFSETQ. Trimming cost V 2 bases and J 2 bases, with 11 bases left between them. The CDR3 consists of 14 residues. The CDR3 DNA reads TGCGCCAGCAGCTTAGCGACAGGCCCCTACGAGCAGTACTTC. Its protein is CASSLATGPYEQYF.

V and J are TRBV24-1 and TRBJ2-2; TRBD1 matches at 9 bases. Germline loops: CDR1 KGHDR, CDR2 SFDVKD. Trimming cost V 5 bases and J 4 bases; bases outside gene matches: 7. This CDR3 comprises 16 residues. CDR3: CATSGPGQGATGELFF. In nucleotides, the CDR3 is TGTGCCACCAGTGGCCCGGGACAGGGAGCCACCGGGGAGCTGTTTTTT.

The rearrangement links TRBV2 to TRBJ2-7; possibly TRBD2 for D (6 bases). The CDR3 sequence is 14 residues long. Per germline, CDR1 SNHLY and CDR2 FYNNEI. Trimming cost V 4 bases and J 0 bases, with 10 bases left between them. In DNA, the CDR3 is TGTGCCAGCAGTGGGGAGGCCACCTCCTACGAGCAGTACTTC. Translation: CASSGEATSYEQYF.

The rearrangement joins TRBV10-3 to TRBJ2-7, with a weak D call TRBD1 (6 bases). Trimming shortened V by 0 bases and J by 4 bases, and 13 bases separated the two germline ends. Germline-derived CDR1 and CDR2 are ENHRY and SYGVKD. The CDR3 sequence is 15 residues long. CDR3 in DNA: TGTGCCATCAGTGAGTCGTTGGGGGCCACTTACGAGCAGTACTTC. It translates to CAISESLGATYEQYF.

The chain carries TRBV24-1 and TRBJ2-5; D gene uncertain. The germline CDR1 and CDR2 sequences are KGHDR and SFDVKD. The CDR3 is 11 amino acids. V lost 3 bases to trimming and J lost 5 bases, with 3 bases between them. For the CDR3, the DNA is TGTGCCACCAGTGATCGGGAGACCCAGTACTTC. Translating it yields CATSDRETQYF.

This chain connects TRBV14 to TRBJ2-5; TRBD2 matches at 8 bases. The CDR3 extends over 14 amino acids. Germline assignment: CDR1 SGHDN and CDR2 FVKESK. V gave up 4 bases and J gave up 5 bases; unmatched junction bases: 6. Here the CDR3 DNA reads TGTGCCAGCAGCCCTCCTGGGACTAGGGAGACCCAGTACTTC. This translates into CASSPPGTRETQYF. Filled out from reference TRBV14 and TRBJ2-5, the complete variable domain reads EAGVTQFPSHSVIEKGQTVTLRCDPISGHDNLYWYRRVMGKEIKFLLHFVKESKQDESGMPNNRFLAERTGGTYSTLKVQPAELEDSGVYFCASSPPGTRETQYFGPGTRLLVL.

The CDR3, as DNA: TGTGCCAGCAGTTTAATCGGCACCGGGGAGCTGTTTTTT. Protein product: CASSLIGTGELFF. J is TRBJ2-2 and V is TRBV27; D not resolved. Germline V gives CDR1 MNHEY, CDR2 SMNVEV (reference sequence). The ends were cut back, 2 bases at V and 4 bases at J, with 5 bases in the middle. This CDR3 contains 13 residues.

The CDR3 DNA follows: TGCGCCAGCAGCCAGGGGCGTCTGAGCTCTGGAAACACCATATATTTT. It codes for CASSQGRLSSGNTIYF. The chain links TRBV4-1 to TRBJ1-3; D is possibly TRBD1 (5 bases). V was trimmed by 3 bases and J by 0 bases, leaving 12 bases between them. The germline V gene encodes CDR1 MGHRA and CDR2 YSYEKL. There are 16 residues in the CDR3.

This clone showed up just once. CDR3 DNA: TGCGCCAGCAGCCCTGGCCCTAGCGGGAGTAAAGCCAAAAACATTCAGTACTTC. Translated: CASSPGPSGSKAKNIQYF. This chain connects TRBV4-1 to TRBJ2-4; 10 bases are a match to TRBD2. This CDR3 region has 18 residues. After removal of 4 bases from V and 0 bases from J, the junction contained 9 bases not matched to a gene. The V gene's germline CDR1 is MGHRA and CDR2 YSYEKL.

The chain joins TRBV12-3 or TRBV12-4 to TRBJ2-2; 7 bases are a match to TRBD2. The CDR3 loop spans 13 amino acids. With 6 bases clipped from V and 3 bases from J, the junction kept 1 base outside the gene matches. The CDR3 sequence: CASRLADTGELFF. DNA for the CDR3: TGTGCCAGCAGGCTAGCGGACACCGGGGAGCTGTTTTTT.

This clone appeared a single time. V and J are TRBV29-1 and TRBJ2-1, with D perhaps TRBD2 (6 bases). Per the germline V gene, CDR1 is SQVTM and CDR2 is ANQGSEA. The CDR3 has 15 amino acids. V shed 6 bases and J shed 1 base, with 16 bases lying between them. CDR3 nucleotides: TGCAGCGTGGCGGGACTCCTCGTATCCTACAATGAGCAGTTCTTC. It translates to CSVAGLLVSYNEQFF.

CDR3 region: CASSSPPSGSYEQYF. CDR3 bases: TGTGCCAGTAGTAGTCCCCCCTCGGGATCCTACGAGCAGTACTTC. The chain joins TRBV19 to TRBJ2-7; perhaps TRBD2 as D (5 bases). Germline assignment: CDR1 LNHDA and CDR2 SQIVND (reference sequence). Between the trimmed V and J ends, which lost 4 bases and 1 base, there was a span of 14 bases. The CDR3 consists of 15 residues.

This clone was detected a few times. The chain joins TRBV2 to TRBJ2-7; D perhaps matches TRBD1 (6 bases). Germline CDR1 and CDR2: SNHLY and FYNNEI. The V end lost 1 base, the J end lost 7 bases, and 11 bases lay between the germline ends. This CDR3 spans 13 amino acids. The CDR3 protein is CASSEVQGWEQYF. CDR3 coding DNA: TGTGCCAGCAGTGAAGTCCAGGGGTGGGAGCAGTACTTC.

This clone was seen a few times. The junction does not match germline at one end; this may be a read error. The chain couples TRBV6-1 to TRBJ2-7, with 10 bases fitting TRBD2. The CDR3 extends over 15 amino acids. Germline V CDR1 and CDR2: MNHNS, SASEGT. For the CDR3, the DNA is TGTGCCAGCAGAGAAGCGGGAGGGCCGGCCTACGAGCAGTACTTC. This gives the protein CASREAGGPAYEQYF.

The chain uses TRBV28 and TRBJ2-3; 7 positions match TRBD1. With 3 bases clipped from V and 2 bases from J, the junction kept 8 bases outside the gene matches. In germline, CDR1 is MDHEN, CDR2 SYDVKM. This CDR3 has 16 residues. The CDR3 reads CASSFHRGVDTDTQYF. The CDR3 nucleotides read TGTGCCAGCAGTTTCCACAGGGGTGTGGACACAGATACGCAGTATTTT.

The rearrangement links TRBV4-2 to TRBJ2-3; D uncertain. Germline V gene lookup returns CDR1 LGHNA and CDR2 YNFKEQ. V was trimmed by 1 base and J by 2 bases, leaving 10 bases between them. The CDR3 consists of 15 residues. DNA for the CDR3: TGTGCCAGCAGCCAAGCCCGAGGATCCACAGATACGCAGTATTTT. Translating it yields CASSQARGSTDTQYF.

The CDR3 sequence: CASSTSGRKTDTQYF. The CDR3 region has the DNA TGTGCCAGTAGTACTAGCGGGAGAAAGACAGATACGCAGTATTTT. This chain joins TRBV19 and TRBJ2-3; TRBD2 matches 10 bases. The trim removed 4 bases at V and 3 bases at J, leaving 4 bases unmatched. The CDR3 covers 15 residues. CDR1 and CDR2 from the germline V gene are LNHDA and SQIVND (reference sequence). Variable domain in full (rest from reference TRBV19 and TRBJ2-3): DGGITQSPKYLFRKEGQNVTLSCEQNLNHDAMYWYRQDPGQGLRLIYYSQIVNDFQKGDIAEGYSVSREKKESFPLTVTSAQKNPTAFYLCASSTSGRKTDTQYFGPGTRLTVL.